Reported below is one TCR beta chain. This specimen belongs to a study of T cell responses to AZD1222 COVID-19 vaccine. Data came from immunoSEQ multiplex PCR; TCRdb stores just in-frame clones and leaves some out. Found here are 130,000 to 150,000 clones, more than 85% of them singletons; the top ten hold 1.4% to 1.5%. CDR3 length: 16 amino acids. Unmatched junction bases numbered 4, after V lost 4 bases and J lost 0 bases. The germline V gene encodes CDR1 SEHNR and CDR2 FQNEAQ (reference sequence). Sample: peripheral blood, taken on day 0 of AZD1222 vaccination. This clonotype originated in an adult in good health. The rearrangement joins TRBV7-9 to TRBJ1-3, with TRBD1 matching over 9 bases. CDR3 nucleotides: TGTGCCAGCAGCTGGGGACAGGGTCGCTCTGGAAACACCATATATTTT. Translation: CASSWGQGRSGNTIYF.